Detailed here is one TCR beta chain. Antigen specificity is unknown. J gave up 8 bases and V 5 bases, and 11 bases lay outside the gene matches. The CDR3 is 16 amino acids. Germline CDR1 is SEHNR and CDR2 is FQNEAQ (reference sequence). Profiled with immunoSEQ multiplex PCR; TCRdb holds only in-frame clones, not every one. The table lists about 50,000 clones, about 86% of them singletons. This entry comes from a study of OX40 agonist ivuxolimab in advanced cancers. The study's findings and limits: Some patients without response likewise showed low normalized clonal expansion.

The TCR was taken from an adult with an advanced solid tumor such as melanoma, head and neck, liver or kidney cancer. V and J are TRBV7-9 and TRBJ1-4; 10 bases agree with TRBD1. The source was CD4+ or CD8+ T cells sorted from blood, collected in a trial of the OX40 agonist ivuxolimab. CDR3 DNA sequence: TGTGCCAGCAGCCCCCCGCTGGGGACAGGGGTAGAAAAACTGTTTTTT. The encoded protein is CASSPPLGTGVEKLFF.